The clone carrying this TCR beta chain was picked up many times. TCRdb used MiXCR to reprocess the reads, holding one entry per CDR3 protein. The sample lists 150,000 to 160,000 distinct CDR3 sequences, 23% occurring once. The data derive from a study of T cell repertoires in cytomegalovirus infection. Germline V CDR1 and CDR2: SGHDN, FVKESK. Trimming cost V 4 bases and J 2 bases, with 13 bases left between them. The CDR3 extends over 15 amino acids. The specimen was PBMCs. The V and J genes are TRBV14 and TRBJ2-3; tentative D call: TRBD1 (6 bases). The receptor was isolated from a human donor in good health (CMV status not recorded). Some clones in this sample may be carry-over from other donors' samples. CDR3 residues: CASSLGQSFTDTQYF. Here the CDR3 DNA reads TGTGCCAGCAGCCTCGGACAGTCGTTCACAGATACGCAGTATTTT.